Listed below are T cell receptor beta chains from one sample, sequenced in a study of early T cells in non-severe SARS-CoV-2 infection. TCRdb re-called the 5' RACE reads with MiXCR, one entry per CDR3 protein. The sample lists some 30,000 distinct CDR3 sequences; around 5% were seen once. The sample taken for sequencing was whole blood. These receptors were obtained from an adult who was a healthcare worker with PCR-confirmed SARS-CoV-2 infection or an uninfected control (not recorded which). Both conserved end residues are part of each CDR3. A D gene is named only where the DNA matches it firmly. Clone size, where shown, is once, few, many, or a class for clones that have expanded.

TRBV28	many	TRBJ1-1	.	TGTGCCAGCAGTCCGACGACAGGCAACACTGAAGCTTTCTTT	CASSPTTGNTEAFF
TRBV12-3/TRBV12-4	.	TRBJ2-7	TRBD2	TGTGCCAGCATCCAAAGCGGGAGCGGACGGTACGAGCAGTACTTC	CASIQSGSGRYEQYF
TRBV7-9	many	TRBJ2-1	TRBD2	TGTGCCAGCAGCCAACTAGCGGGCTTGCTCCAGTTC	CASSQLAGLLQF
TRBV5-1	many	TRBJ2-3	TRBD2	TGCGCCAGCAGCCAGGGACTAGCGGAAACAGATACGCAGTATTTT	CASSQGLAETDTQYF
TRBV11-2	many	TRBJ2-1	TRBD2	TGTGCCAGCAGCTTAAATTTAGCGGGAGGTTACAATGAGCAGTTCTTC	CASSLNLAGGYNEQFF
TRBV3-1	many	TRBJ1-1	.	TGTGCCAGCAGCCCGCGTGGTAGTCGGACTGAAGCTTTCTTT	CASSPRGSRTEAFF
TRBV4-1	many	TRBJ2-5	.	TGCGCCAGCAGCCAAGGACAGGGAGGGGGAGAGACCCAGTACTTC	CASSQGQGGGETQYF
TRBV29-1	many	TRBJ2-7	TRBD1	TGCAGCGTCCGTGACAGGGTCTCCTACGAGCAGTACTTC	CSVRDRVSYEQYF
TRBV27	many	TRBJ2-1	TRBD2	TGTGCCAGCAGTCCGGCTAGCGGCTACAATGAGCAGTTCTTC	CASSPASGYNEQFF
TRBV7-8	few	TRBJ2-2	.	TGTGCCAGCAGCTTAGCGAGGGGGATCGGGGAGCTGTTTTTT	CASSLARGIGELFF
TRBV11-2	many	TRBJ2-1	.	TGTGCCAGCAGCTTAGAGGCCCGAGGGCGGCATGAGCAGTTCTTC	CASSLEARGRHEQFF
TRBV4-1	few	TRBJ2-7	.	TGCGCCAGCAGCCACGGTAGGGGGGCCTCTTACGAGCAGTACTTC	CASSHGRGASYEQYF
TRBV27	medium-sized	TRBJ2-7	.	TGTGCCAGCAGTTTAAACAGGCAGGGACGAGAACGGGAGCAGTACTTC	CASSLNRQGREREQYF
TRBV7-6	many	TRBJ1-1	TRBD1	TGTGCCAGCAGCTTAACAACAGGGGTCCCGAGGACTGAAGCTTTCTTT	CASSLTTGVPRTEAFF
TRBV7-9	many	TRBJ2-1	TRBD2	TGTGCCAGCAGCGCCCACTCAGCGGGAGTCAATGAGCAGTTCTTC	CASSAHSAGVNEQFF
TRBV6-2/TRBV6-3	many	TRBJ1-2	.	TGTGCCAGCAGCTTCACAGGGTATGGCTACACCTTC	CASSFTGYGYTF
TRBV4-2	many	TRBJ2-5	TRBD1	TGTGCCAGCAGCCAACAGGGGGCCGGAGAGACCCAGTACTTC	CASSQQGAGETQYF
TRBV5-1	many	TRBJ2-2	TRBD2	TGCGCCAGCAGCTTGGATAGCGGGGCGAACACCGGGGAGCTGTTTTTT	CASSLDSGANTGELFF
TRBV29-1	many	TRBJ2-7	.	TGCAGCGTTGAAGGACTGCTAGGGCCGGGGGAGCAGTACTTC	CSVEGLLGPGEQYF
TRBV6-2/TRBV6-3	many	TRBJ2-1	.	TGTGCCAGCAACGCGGGGATAACCTACAATGAGCAGTTCTTC	CASNAGITYNEQFF
TRBV5-6	many	TRBJ2-3	TRBD2	TGTGCCAGCAGCTTGGTACCAGCGGGAGGCGCAGATACGCAGTATTTT	CASSLVPAGGADTQYF
TRBV6-1	many	TRBJ2-7	.	TGTGCCAGCAGTGTTGCAGGGGACGTCCTCCCCGAGCAGTACTTC	CASSVAGDVLPEQYF
TRBV6-5	many	TRBJ2-7	.	TGTGCCAGCAGTGCGGGGAGCTCCTACGAGCAGTACTTC	CASSAGSSYEQYF
TRBV20-1	many	TRBJ2-1	.	TGCAGTGCTTCTAGCTACAATGAGCAGTTCTTC	CSASSYNEQFF
TRBV11-1	medium-sized	TRBJ2-6	.	TGTGCCAGCAGCCAGCTTAGCCGGATAGGGGGCTCTGGGGCCAACGTCCTGACTTTC	CASSQLSRIGGSGANVLTF
TRBV10-3	.	TRBJ1-5	.	TGTGCCATCAGTGAGTCGTGGGGCCGCAATCAGCCCCAGCATTTT	CAISESWGRNQPQHF
TRBV29-1	.	TRBJ2-5	.	TGCAGCATAAGAGTGTACCAAGAGACCCAGTACTTC	CSIRVYQETQYF
TRBV20-1	.	TRBJ2-5	TRBD2	TGCAGTGCTAGAGATCAAGAGCGGGAGGGCCTTTCAGAGACCCAGTACTTC	CSARDQEREGLSETQYF
TRBV7-9	many	TRBJ2-2	.	TGTGCCAGCAGGTCTATAGGGAACACCGGGGAGCTGTTTTTT	CASRSIGNTGELFF
TRBV5-1	few	TRBJ2-3	.	TGCGCCAGCAGCTTTCGACCGGGCACAGATACGCAGTATTTT	CASSFRPGTDTQYF
TRBV3-1	many	TRBJ1-2	.	TGTGCCAGCAGCACCTCTAACTATGGCTACACCTTC	CASSTSNYGYTF
TRBV7-8	many	TRBJ2-1	TRBD2	TGTGCCAGCAGCTTAATGCCTAGCGGGATCAATGAGCAGTTCTTC	CASSLMPSGINEQFF
TRBV29-1	.	TRBJ1-2	.	TGCAGCGCCCTACCCCCAGATAACTATGGCTACACCTTC	CSALPPDNYGYTF
TRBV24-1	medium-sized	TRBJ2-5	TRBD1	TGTGCCACCAGTGACCAATGGACAGGGGAGCAAGAGACCCAGTACTTC	CATSDQWTGEQETQYF
TRBV7-9	many	TRBJ2-5	TRBD1	TGTGCCAGCAGCGACACAGGGGGAGAGACCCAGTACTTC	CASSDTGGETQYF
TRBV2	many	TRBJ1-1	TRBD1	TGTGCCAGCAGTGACGGGACAGCGAACACTGAAGCTTTCTTT	CASSDGTANTEAFF
TRBV27	many	TRBJ2-6	.	TGTGCCAGCAGGAACCCTAGCTCTGGGGCCAACGTCCTGACTTTC	CASRNPSSGANVLTF
TRBV6-1	.	TRBJ2-2	.	TGTGCCAGCAGTGAAGGACGGGCCACCGGGGAGCTGTTTTTT	CASSEGRATGELFF
TRBV24-1	many	TRBJ2-1	TRBD2	TGTGCCACCAGTGACAAATCTTGGACTAGCGGGAAGAATGAGCAGTTCTTC	CATSDKSWTSGKNEQFF
TRBV7-6	many	TRBJ1-1	.	TGTGCCAGCAGTTACCTTCAGGGGTTTTTGAACACTGAAGCTTTCTTT	CASSYLQGFLNTEAFF
TRBV29-1	many	TRBJ2-7	.	TGCAGCGTGTTGGGTAAGGCCTACGAGCAGTACTTC	CSVLGKAYEQYF
TRBV7-9	.	TRBJ2-7	.	TGTGCCAGCAGCTTAACAGTCTACGAGCAGTACTTC	CASSLTVYEQYF
TRBV19	many	TRBJ2-3	.	TGTGCCAGTAGTATCGCCTTCTCTTCTATGGGTACGCAGTATTTT	CASSIAFSSMGTQYF
TRBV5-6	many	TRBJ2-5	.	TGTGCCAGCAGCTTGTCCGTTGGTGTGGGGAGACAAGAGACCCAGTACTTC	CASSLSVGVGRQETQYF
TRBV20-1	many	TRBJ1-1	.	TGCAGTGCTAGTAACAGGGACCCAGGTCTTGCTGAAGCTTTCTTT	CSASNRDPGLAEAFF